One sample yielded the 7 T cell receptor beta chains listed below, sequenced in a study of cytomegalovirus exposure and HLA in healthy donors. 60 Vbeta and 13 Jbeta primers were used in PCR. Generated by immunoSEQ multiplex PCR, the TCRdb table keeps only in-frame clones and is missing some. The data hold some 140,000 clones, with around 75% observed a single time. Sequenced: PBMCs. The receptors stem from a man aged 25 to 45 in good health and CMV-seronegative.

V and J are TRBV4-1 and TRBJ1-1, with a weak D call TRBD1 (5 bases). Between the trimmed V and J ends, which lost 4 bases and 1 base, there was a span of 16 bases. The germline V gene has CDR1 MGHRA and CDR2 YSYEKL. This CDR3 has 16 amino acids. The CDR3 sequence is CASSPSGLVSNTEAFF. The CDR3, as DNA: TGCGCCAGCAGCCCCTCGGGACTTGTATCGAACACTGAAGCTTTCTTT.

CDR3 nucleotide sequence: TGTGCCAGCAGCCAAAAGACAGGGTGGATTCCGTGGGGCTACACCTTC. This translates into CASSQKTGWIPWGYTF. The J gene is TRBJ1-2, the V gene TRBV13; 7 nucleotides line up with TRBD1. The V gene's germline CDR1 is PRHDT and CDR2 FYEKMQ (reference sequence). This CDR3 is built from 16 residues. Trimming at V came to 5 bases and at J to 8 bases, leaving 17 bases not matched to a gene.

The chain carries TRBV7-9 and TRBJ1-3; D is perhaps TRBD1 (6 bases). Germline CDR1 and CDR2: SEHNR and FQNEAQ (reference sequence). Trimming took off 3 bases at V and 9 bases at J, with 12 bases between the two ends. The CDR3 has 13 amino acids. CDR3 sequence: CASSFRQVGTIYF. DNA of the CDR3: TGTGCCAGCAGCTTCCGACAGGTCGGCACCATATATTTT.

This sequence joins TRBV19 and TRBJ2-5; D gene unclear. The J call may be in error: the DNA end matches TRBJ2-7 better. The germline CDR1 and CDR2 sequences are LNHDA and SQIVND (reference sequence). There are 12 residues in the CDR3. This CDR3 reads CASSKDTYEQYF. CDR3 sequence (DNA): TGTGCCAGTAGTAAAGATACCTACGAGCAGTACTTC.

In its sample, this clone was seen a few times. Additional DNA sequences in this sample encode the identical CDR3. The V call is TRBV29-1, the J call TRBJ2-5; 7 bases match TRBD2. V lost 4 bases to trimming and J lost 4 bases; unmatched junction nucleotides: 6. This CDR3 has 13 amino acids. The germline V gene has CDR1 SQVTM and CDR2 ANQGSEA. CDR3 DNA: TGCAGCGTTGCTGGGGGGGTGGGAGAGACCCAGTACTTC. Its translation is CSVAGGVGETQYF.

This clone turned up a few times. The chain uses TRBV6-6 and TRBJ1-1, with D hard to call. Germline V gene data show CDR1 as MNHNY and CDR2 as SVGAGI (reference sequence). The CDR3 sequence is 12 residues long. V was cut by 4 bases and J by 4 bases, with 7 bases left in between. The CDR3 protein is CASSLPGTEAFF. The CDR3 DNA reads TGTGCCAGCAGTTTACCCGGCACTGAAGCTTTCTTT.

This clone appeared a few times. The chain combines TRBV29-1 with TRBJ2-1, with 9 bases identical to TRBD1. The CDR3 contains 13 residues. Germline lookup yields CDR1 SQVTM and CDR2 ANQGSEA. Trimming at V came to 3 bases and at J to 14 bases, leaving 11 bases not matched to a gene. CDR3 nucleotides: TGCAGCGTTGAGCCCAGTCCCGGACAGGGGAAGTTCTTC. Protein sequence: CSVEPSPGQGKFF.